Each of the 18 T cell receptor beta chains below was sequenced from the same sample in a study of blood T cell repertoires in COVID-19. Sequencing was performed with immunoSEQ multiplex PCR; in TCRdb, only in-frame clones are kept and a portion is missing. The table includes 75,000 to 100,000 clones, about 86% detected once. The material sequenced was peripheral blood. These receptors were collected from a man aged 80 or over with acute or convalescent COVID-19.

This rearrangement joins TRBV5-1 to TRBJ2-2; D is undetermined. V was cut by 7 bases and J by 3 bases, with 13 bases left in between. Germline V lookup: CDR1 SGHRS, CDR2 YFSETQ. The CDR3 is made up of 14 amino acids. CDR3 sequence: CASEDSTYTGELFF. For the CDR3, the DNA is TGCGCCAGCGAAGACTCGACTTACACCGGGGAGCTGTTTTTT.

The gene calls are TRBV9 and TRBJ2-2; 8 bases map to TRBD2. The CDR3 sequence is 13 residues long. V was clipped by 0 bases and J by 11 bases; unmatched bases: 3. Germline lookup yields CDR1 SGDLS and CDR2 YYNGEE. The CDR3 loop is CASSVGAGGELFF. CDR3 nucleotides: TGTGCCAGCAGCGTAGGGGCGGGAGGAGAGCTGTTTTTT.

The chain couples TRBV5-1 to TRBJ2-1, with 8 bases that match TRBD2. V lost 4 bases and J lost 4; bases outside the gene matches: 1. Germline V lookup: CDR1 SGHRS, CDR2 YFSETQ. This CDR3 has 13 residues. This chain's CDR3 is CASSPGGYNEQFF. The CDR3 bases are TGCGCCAGCAGCCCGGGGGGGTACAATGAGCAGTTCTTC.

The sample holds one count of this clone. CDR3 in amino acids: CASSETGQGAYEQYF. CDR3 coding DNA: TGTGCCAGCAGTGAAACGGGGCAGGGGGCTTACGAGCAGTACTTC. The rearrangement uses TRBV6-1 and TRBJ2-7; 8 positions match TRBD1. CDR1 MNHNS and CDR2 SASEGT come from the germline V gene. This CDR3 contains 15 residues. The trim removed 2 bases at V and 4 bases at J, leaving 7 bases unmatched.

The chain couples TRBV5-4 to TRBJ2-3; 10 bases align to TRBD2. Germline lookup yields CDR1 SGHNT and CDR2 YYREEE (reference sequence). J lost 4 bases, V lost 5 bases, and 7 bases had no gene match. The CDR3 consists of 15 residues. The CDR3 here is CASSSAGGSADTQYF. The CDR3 bases are TGTGCCAGCAGTTCAGCGGGAGGGTCCGCAGATACGCAGTATTTT.

The rearrangement uses TRBV7-6 and TRBJ2-3; maybe TRBD2 (6 bases). The V end lost 3 bases, the J end lost 2 bases, and 15 bases lay between the germline ends. Germline assignment: CDR1 SGHVS and CDR2 FNYEAQ. The CDR3 runs to 16 residues. DNA of the CDR3: TGTGCCAGCAGCTTTGGGCGGGGATGGGTCACAGATACGCAGTATTTT. This translates into CASSFGRGWVTDTQYF.

The rearrangement uses TRBV4-3 and TRBJ2-5, with 7 bases fitting TRBD2. CDR3 length equals 13 residues. J was trimmed by 7 bases and V by 1 base; bases with no gene match: 3. The germline CDR1 and CDR2 sequences are LGHNA and YSLEER. This chain's CDR3 is CASSQGLAATQYF. CDR3 sequence (DNA): TGCGCCAGCAGCCAAGGACTAGCTGCGACCCAGTACTTC.

The chain links TRBV28 to TRBJ1-5; the match to TRBD1 covers 10 bases. V lost 5 bases to trimming and J lost 0 bases; unmatched junction nucleotides: 13. The CDR3 length is 19 residues. Germline V gene sequence: CDR1 MDHEN, CDR2 SYDVKM. CDR3 region: CASSGAGTGVSYSNQPQHF. CDR3 coding DNA: TGTGCCAGCAGTGGGGCCGGGACAGGGGTTAGTTATAGCAATCAGCCCCAGCATTTT.

This chain uses TRBV4-1 with TRBJ1-2; 10 bases agree with TRBD1. Germline-derived CDR1 and CDR2 are MGHRA and YSYEKL. After removal of 2 bases from V and 2 bases from J, the junction contained 2 bases not matched to a gene. CDR3 length: 15 amino acids. The CDR3 DNA reads as TGCGCCAGCAGCCAACCGGGACAGGGGAACTATGGCTACACCTTC. Amino acid sequence: CASSQPGQGNYGYTF.

The rearrangement links TRBV5-1 to TRBJ2-1, with 9 bases identical to TRBD1. This CDR3 is built from 16 residues. V was clipped by 0 bases and J by 8 bases; unmatched bases: 9. The germline V gene has CDR1 SGHRS and CDR2 YFSETQ. CDR3 sequence reads: CASSLAGTGSMYEQFF. In DNA form, the CDR3 reads TGCGCCAGCAGCTTGGCAGGGACAGGGAGTATGTATGAGCAGTTCTTC.

This clone was counted only a few times. J is TRBJ2-1 and V is TRBV4-3, with D maybe TRBD2 (7 bases). Trimming removed 4 bases at V and 9 bases at J, with 16 bases between. Germline lookup yields CDR1 LGHNA and CDR2 YSLEER. CDR3 length equals 14 residues. CDR3 nucleotides: TGCGCCAGCAGCCTTATGGAAGGGGGGGGTGAGCAGTTCTTC. This translates into CASSLMEGGGEQFF.

This sequence joins TRBV20-1 and TRBJ2-1; D gene unclear. V lost 2 bases and J 8 bases, leaving 4 bases between the germline ends. Germline lookup yields CDR1 DFQATT and CDR2 SNEGSKA (reference sequence). The length of the CDR3 is 10 residues. The DNA for the CDR3 is TGCAGTGCTAGACGGGATGAGCAGTTCTTC. Translated: CSARRDEQFF.

The chain combines TRBV6-2 or TRBV6-3 with TRBJ2-5, with 9 bases fitting TRBD1. The CDR3 has 16 amino acids. CDR1 MNHEY and CDR2 SVGEGT come from the germline V gene. Trimming at V came to 2 bases and at J to 5 bases, leaving 9 bases not matched to a gene. The CDR3 DNA is TGTGCCAGCAGTTACCCTTCGGGACAGGGTTCGGAGACCCAGTACTTC. Protein product: CASSYPSGQGSETQYF.

This clone has only a few counts. The chain carries TRBV6-5 and TRBJ2-6; D might be TRBD2 (5 bases). Germline lookup yields CDR1 MNHEY and CDR2 SVGAGI. Deletions cut 10 bases from V and 0 bases from J, with 13 bases between. This CDR3 comprises 15 residues. The CDR3 sequence: CATRGRISGANVLTF. CDR3 nucleotides: TGTGCCACCCGGGGTCGTATCTCTGGGGCCAACGTCCTGACTTTC.

The rearrangement joins TRBV10-3 to TRBJ2-3, with D maybe TRBD1 (6 bases). Germline-derived CDR1 and CDR2 are ENHRY and SYGVKD. The V gene lost 4 bases and the J gene lost 4 bases, with 27 bases spanning the gap. This CDR3 has 19 residues. Here the CDR3 DNA reads TGTGCCATCAGTGCCCAGCCCGGGACCGCTGGGACACAAGCAGATACGCAGTATTTT. Translation: CAISAQPGTAGTQADTQYF.

The rearrangement links TRBV5-1 to TRBJ2-4; 7 bases match TRBD1. V shed 2 bases and J 5 bases; nucleotides not matched to a gene: 4. The CDR3 is 14 amino acids. Germline V gives CDR1 SGHRS, CDR2 YFSETQ. Written as DNA, the CDR3 is TGCGCCAGCAGCTTTGAGGGGGCCCAAAACATTCAGTACTTC. Translating gives CASSFEGAQNIQYF.

This chain uses TRBV19 with TRBJ2-7; D is unclear. There are 13 residues in the CDR3. Trimming cost V 4 bases and J 0 bases, with 7 bases left between them. Germline V gene lookup returns CDR1 LNHDA and CDR2 SQIVND (reference sequence). The chain's CDR3 is CASSKQISYEQYF. The CDR3 DNA follows: TGTGCCAGTAGTAAACAAATCTCCTACGAGCAGTACTTC.

This chain joins TRBV6-5 and TRBJ2-1; TRBD1 matches 9 bases. In germline, CDR1 is MNHEY, CDR2 SVGAGI. This CDR3 has 15 residues. The trim removed 4 bases at V and 1 base at J, leaving 2 bases unmatched. The CDR3 sequence: CASSLDRGSYNEQFF. CDR3 sequence (DNA): TGTGCCAGCAGTTTGGACAGGGGATCCTACAATGAGCAGTTCTTC.